Following are 25 T cell receptor beta chains from one sample sequenced in a study of CD8 T cells in Susac syndrome. A quantity of about 0.5 to 1 ug RNA underwent reverse transcription using random hexamers. TCRdb fed the immunoSEQ multiplex PCR reads into MiXCR, producing one record per CDR3 protein. The sample gives roughly 180,000 distinct CDR3 sequences, around 94% of which show up once; under 0.15% is in the top ten. Material: CD4+ T cells from PBMCs. Every receptor here comes from a human donor in good health.

V gene TRBV29-1 combines with J gene TRBJ2-7; 12 bases are shared with TRBD1. In germline, CDR1 is SQVTM, CDR2 ANQGSEA. This CDR3 contains 14 residues. V lost 3 bases and J lost 6; bases outside the gene matches: 6. The CDR3 reads CSVDWGTGGAEQYF. In nucleotides, the CDR3 is TGCAGCGTTGATTGGGGGACAGGGGGCGCCGAGCAGTACTTC.

The rearrangement links TRBV7-9 to TRBJ2-7; no clear D gene. Germline V gene lookup returns CDR1 SEHNR and CDR2 FQNEAQ (reference sequence). Trimming took 3 bases from V and 10 from J, leaving 13 bases between them. This CDR3 is built from 12 residues. The CDR3 reads CASSLDGPKQYF. CDR3 nucleotides: TGTGCCAGCAGCTTGGACGGCCCGAAACAGTACTTC. The variable domain in full, with the rest retrieved from reference TRBV7-9 and TRBJ2-7, is DTGVSQNPRHKITKRGQNVTFRCDPISEHNRLYWYRQTLGQGPEFLTYFQNEAQLEKSRLLSDRFSAERPKGSFSTLEIQRTEQGDSAMYLCASSLDGPKQYFGPGTRLTVT.

V usage is TRBV29-1 and J usage is TRBJ1-2; the D gene is possibly TRBD1 (6 bases). Germline lookup yields CDR1 SQVTM and CDR2 ANQGSEA. The CDR3 is made up of 16 amino acids. The V end was cut by 6 bases, the J end by 4 bases, with 24 bases between. The CDR3 region has the DNA TGCAGCGTGGACAGACAGCCACCTCCCCATCCCTATGGCTACACCTTC. Translation gives CSVDRQPPPHPYGYTF.

The chain couples TRBV23-1 to TRBJ2-7, with D possibly matching TRBD2 (5 bases). TRBV23-1 qualifies as an ORF whose function is uncertain. This CDR3 is built from 13 residues. Trimming stripped 7 bases from V and 6 bases from J, with 16 bases between. DNA of the CDR3: TGCGCCAGCATAATTGTTCGGGGATTCGAGCAGTACTTC. This gives the protein CASIIVRGFEQYF.

V gene TRBV6-6 combines with J gene TRBJ2-1; D unresolved. The CDR3 runs 11 residues. CDR1 and CDR2 (germline): MNHNY, SVGAGI (reference sequence). Trimming removed 5 bases from V and 9 bases from J, with 8 bases in between. Here the CDR3 reads CASSIGSEQFF. CDR3 coding DNA: TGTGCCAGCAGTATCGGCAGTGAGCAGTTCTTC.

V usage is TRBV5-1 and J usage is TRBJ1-5, with a possible D match to TRBD1 (6 bases). V was pared by 4 bases and J by 1 base, with 9 bases between. The CDR3 is 14 residues long. The germline V gene encodes CDR1 SGHRS and CDR2 YFSETQ. The CDR3 DNA follows: TGCGCCAGCAGCCCCGGGACAAGCAATCAGCCCCAGCATTTT. Its protein product is CASSPGTSNQPQHF.

The CDR3 sequence is CSVPGGGAHEQYF. CDR3 DNA sequence: TGCAGCGTCCCTGGCGGGGGGGCCCACGAGCAGTACTTC. V and J are TRBV29-1 and TRBJ2-7, with 9 bases aligning to TRBD2. CDR3 size: 13 residues. Germline values: CDR1 SQVTM, CDR2 ANQGSEA. After removal of 6 bases from V and 5 bases from J, the junction contained 8 bases not matched to a gene.

This clonotype was observed a few times. The V gene is TRBV28, the J gene TRBJ2-7; no clear D. The CDR3 contains 11 residues. Germline V gene sequence: CDR1 MDHEN, CDR2 SYDVKM. Between the trimmed V and J ends, which lost 6 bases and 4 bases, there was a span of 7 bases. The CDR3 protein is CASRDRYEQYF. DNA of the CDR3: TGTGCCAGCAGGGATCGGTACGAGCAGTACTTC.

The V and J genes are TRBV27 and TRBJ2-7, with TRBD1 identical over 9 bases. Germline assignment: CDR1 MNHEY and CDR2 SMNVEV (reference sequence). V shed 5 bases, J shed 9 bases, and the junction held 8 bases outside the gene matches. CDR3 size: 13 residues. CDR3 nucleotide sequence: TGTGCCAGCAGTACCCCGGACAGGGGACGGCAGTACTTC. It translates to CASSTPDRGRQYF.

This clonotype occurred once. The chain is built from TRBV7-9 and TRBJ2-7; TRBD1 aligns across 10 bases. After removal of 1 base from V and 2 bases from J, the junction contained 8 bases not matched to a gene. Germline V gives CDR1 SEHNR, CDR2 FQNEAQ (reference sequence). The CDR3 totals 17 residues. In DNA form, the CDR3 reads TGTGCCAGCAGCTTAGGCGGGTATGGGACAGGGGCCTACGAGCAGTACTTC. Translation gives CASSLGGYGTGAYEQYF.

The rearrangement uses TRBV9 and TRBJ1-2; TRBD1 matches 7 bases. There are 14 residues in the CDR3. CDR1 is SGDLS and CDR2 is YYNGEE in the germline V gene. The junction had 10 bases not matched to a gene; V was cut back by 4 bases and J by 7 bases. CDR3 loop: CASSRGLPGGGYTF. DNA of the CDR3: TGTGCCAGCAGCAGGGGGCTACCAGGTGGTGGCTACACCTTC.

V gene TRBV28 combines with J gene TRBJ2-3; possible D gene TRBD1, 6 bases. The CDR3 is 16 residues long. Germline V lookup: CDR1 MDHEN, CDR2 SYDVKM. Trimming pared 6 bases from V and 3 bases from J, leaving 19 bases between. The CDR3 coding sequence is TGTGCCAGCAGCCCCTCTCCCGGGACACAAACAGATACGCAGTATTTT. Translated, it gives CASSPSPGTQTDTQYF.

Details on this clonotype: One end of the junction is discordant with germline, which a read error may explain. The chain recombines TRBV15 with TRBJ2-1; D might be TRBD1 (6 bases). The CDR3 has 12 residues. CDR1 and CDR2 from the germline V gene are LNHNV and YYDKDF (reference sequence). The CDR3 spells CATSSRDNSPLF. The CDR3 region has the DNA TGTGCCACCAGCAGCCGGGACAACTCCCCTCTTTTC. The entire variable domain, with the rest obtained from reference TRBV15 and TRBJ2-1, is as follows: DAMVIQNPRYQVTQFGKPVTLSCSQTLNHNVMYWYQQKSSQAPKLLFHYYDKDFNNEADTPDNFQSRRPNTSFCFLDIRSPGLGDTAMYLCATSSRDNSPLFGPGTRLTVL.

The rearrangement joins TRBV13 to TRBJ2-1; D remains unclear. The CDR3 consists of 12 residues. CDR1 PRHDT and CDR2 FYEKMQ come from the germline V gene (reference sequence). V was pared by 5 bases and J by 15 bases, with 17 bases between. The CDR3 loop reads CASSHSGTAPFF. For the CDR3, the DNA is TGTGCCAGCAGCCATTCTGGCACTGCGCCGTTCTTC. The complete variable domain, with remaining parts taken from reference TRBV13 and TRBJ2-1, reads AAGVIQSPRHLIKEKRETATLKCYPIPRHDTVYWYQQGPGQDPQFLISFYEKMQSDKGSIPDRFSAQQFSDYHSELNMSSLELGDSALYFCASSHSGTAPFFGPGTRLTVL.

The chain joins TRBV7-8 to TRBJ1-2; D uncertain. The germline CDR1 and CDR2 sequences are SGHVS and FQNEAQ. Trimming removed 5 bases at V and 4 bases at J, with 14 bases between. The CDR3 length is 14 residues. This CDR3 reads CASSPGGSRYGYTF. In nucleotides, the CDR3 is TGTGCCAGCAGCCCCGGTGGTTCTCGCTATGGCTACACCTTC.

The rearrangement uses TRBV5-6 and TRBJ1-6, with D unclear. The CDR3 has 15 residues. From germline, CDR1 is SGHDT and CDR2 YYEEEE. V was clipped by 4 bases and J by 9 bases, with 17 bases between them. The CDR3, as DNA: TGTGCCAGCAGCCCCGGGATGGAAATTCTTTCACCCCTCCACTTT. It yields the protein CASSPGMEILSPLHF. The variable domain in full, with the rest retrieved from reference TRBV5-6 and TRBJ1-6, is DAGVTQSPTHLIKTRGQQVTLRCSPKSGHDTVSWYQQALGQGPQFIFQYYEEEERQRGNFPDRFSGHQFPNYSSELNVNALLLGDSALYLCASSPGMEILSPLHFGNGTRLTVT.

This chain connects TRBV9 to TRBJ2-3, with 8 bases that match TRBD2. Germline loops: CDR1 SGDLS, CDR2 YYNGEE. V shed 2 bases, J shed 1 base, and the junction held 3 bases outside the gene matches. The CDR3 has 15 residues. The CDR3 loop reads CASSVRRGGTDTQYF. The CDR3 DNA is TGTGCCAGCAGCGTTCGGCGGGGGGGCACAGATACGCAGTATTTT.

The chain joins TRBV20-1 to TRBJ1-1; D may be TRBD1 (5 bases). V dropped 0 bases and J dropped 1 base, with 9 bases sitting between them. The CDR3 is made up of 14 amino acids. Germline V CDR1 and CDR2: DFQATT, SNEGSKA (reference sequence). The CDR3 loop reads CSAREQARNTEAFF. The CDR3 nucleotides read TGCAGTGCTAGAGAACAGGCAAGGAACACTGAAGCTTTCTTT.

This chain connects TRBV29-1 to TRBJ2-2; D remains unclear. CDR1 is SQVTM and CDR2 is ANQGSEA in the germline V gene. The germline V and J ends were trimmed by 6 bases and 0 bases, with 11 bases remaining between them. This CDR3 is built from 14 residues. DNA for the CDR3: TGCAGCGTGGTAAAAAGTGCGAACACCGGGGAGCTGTTTTTT. Its protein is CSVVKSANTGELFF.

The rearrangement links TRBV9 to TRBJ2-3; 9 nucleotides line up with TRBD2. J was trimmed by 6 bases and V by 0 bases; bases with no gene match: 5. CDR1 SGDLS and CDR2 YYNGEE come from the germline V gene. This CDR3 has 15 residues. The CDR3 region is CASSVAGTSLDTQYF. In DNA, the CDR3 is TGTGCCAGCAGCGTAGCCGGGACTAGCCTCGATACGCAGTATTTT.

This chain links TRBV29-1 with TRBJ2-3; TRBD2 might be the D (5 bases). CDR3 length: 14 amino acids. Per the germline V gene, CDR1 is SQVTM and CDR2 is ANQGSEA. Trimming shortened V by 5 bases and J by 6 bases, and 18 bases separated the two germline ends. The CDR3 DNA follows: TGCAGCGTTCTGCCCGGGATCCCCCCGGATACGCAGTATTTT. It is translated as CSVLPGIPPDTQYF.

The chain employs TRBV25-1 and TRBJ2-7; D is unclear. CDR1 and CDR2 from the germline V gene are MGHDK and SYGVNS. The CDR3 contains 13 residues. Trimming took 7 bases from V and 2 from J, leaving 12 bases between them. The CDR3 protein is CASKGTATYEQYF. CDR3 in DNA: TGTGCCAGCAAAGGAACAGCTACCTACGAGCAGTACTTC.

The CDR3 coding sequence is TGCGCCAGCAGCGGAAAACAGGGGGCTGGCGGCTACACCTTC. It codes for CASSGKQGAGGYTF. The V call is TRBV5-1, the J call TRBJ1-2; 9 bases are shared with TRBD1. CDR1 and CDR2 (germline): SGHRS, YFSETQ. V shed 4 bases, J shed 8 bases, and the junction held 9 bases outside the gene matches. The CDR3 covers 14 residues. Supplemented by reference TRBV5-1 and TRBJ1-2, the full variable domain reads KAGVTQTPRYLIKTRGQQVTLSCSPISGHRSVSWYQQTPGQGLQFLFEYFSETQRNKGNFPGRFSGRQFSNSRSEMNVSTLELGDSALYLCASSGKQGAGGYTFGSGTRLTVV.

This sequence joins TRBV20-1 and TRBJ2-2; no clear D gene. The CDR3 is 15 amino acids. The V end lost 5 bases, the J end lost 4 bases, and 17 bases lay between the germline ends. Germline V lookup: CDR1 DFQATT, CDR2 SNEGSKA (reference sequence). The CDR3 loop is CSARPPVRGTGELFF. The CDR3 DNA sequence: TGCAGTGCTCGACCCCCGGTGCGCGGCACCGGGGAGCTGTTTTTT.

V is TRBV2 and J is TRBJ1-6; 9 positions match TRBD1. Trimming at V came to 6 bases and at J to 4 bases, leaving 4 bases not matched to a gene. CDR1 and CDR2 from the germline V gene are SNHLY and FYNNEI. The CDR3 runs to 15 residues. The CDR3 bases are TGTGCCAGCAGGCGACAGGGGGGGTATAATTCACCCCTCCACTTT. Its translation is CASRRQGGYNSPLHF. Based on the CDR3 plus reference TRBV2 and TRBJ1-6, the full variable domain is EPEVTQTPSHQVTQMGQEVILRCVPISNHLYFYWYRQILGQKVEFLVSFYNNEISEKSEIFDDQFSVERPDGSNFTLKIRSTKLEDSAMYFCASRRQGGYNSPLHFGNGTRLTVT.